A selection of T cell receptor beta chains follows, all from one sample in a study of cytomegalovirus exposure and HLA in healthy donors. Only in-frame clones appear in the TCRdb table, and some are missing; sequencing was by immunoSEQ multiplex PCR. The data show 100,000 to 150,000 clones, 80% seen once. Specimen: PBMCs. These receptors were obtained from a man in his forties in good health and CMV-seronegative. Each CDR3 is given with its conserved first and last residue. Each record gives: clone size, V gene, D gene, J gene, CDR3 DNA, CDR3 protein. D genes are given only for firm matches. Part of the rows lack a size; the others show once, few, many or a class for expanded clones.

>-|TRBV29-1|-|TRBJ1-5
TGCAGCGTTTCACAGGCAAGGGTGCCCCAGCATTTT
CSVSQARVPQHF
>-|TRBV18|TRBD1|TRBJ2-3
TGTGCCAGCTCACCCCCGGACAGGGGAGCGCAGTATTTT
CASSPPDRGAQYF
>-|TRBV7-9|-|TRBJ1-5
TGTGCCAGCAGCTTACGGGATCAGCCCCAGCATTTT
CASSLRDQPQHF
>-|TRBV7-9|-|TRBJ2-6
TGCTCAGGGGAAGTCTCTGGGGCCAACGTCCTGACTTTC
CSGEVSGANVLTF
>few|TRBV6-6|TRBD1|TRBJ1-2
TGTGCCAGCAATTCACAGGGGAAAGATGGCTACACCTTC
CASNSQGKDGYTF
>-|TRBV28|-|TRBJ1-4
TGTGCCAGCAGTTCCCAGAATGAAAAACTGTTTTTT
CASSSQNEKLFF
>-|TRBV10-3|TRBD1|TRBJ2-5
TGTGCCATAGGACAGGGGGACCTCCAAGAGACCCAGTACTTC
CAIGQGDLQETQYF
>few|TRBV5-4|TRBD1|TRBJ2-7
TGTGCCAGCAGCCCTCGCGGACAGGGGGGAGGGCAGTACTTC
CASSPRGQGGGQYF
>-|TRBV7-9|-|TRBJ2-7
TGTGCCAGCAGCTTGGCGGCAGGGGGGTTCTACGAGCAGTACTTC
CASSLAAGGFYEQYF
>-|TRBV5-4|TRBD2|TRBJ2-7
TGTGCCAGCAGCCCGACCACTGGGACTAGCGTTAACTACGAGCAGTACTTC
CASSPTTGTSVNYEQYF
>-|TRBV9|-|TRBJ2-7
TGTGCCAGCGGACAACAGGGAGCTCCCATTGACGAGCAGTACTTC
CASGQQGAPIDEQYF
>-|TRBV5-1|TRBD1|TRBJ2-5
TGCGCCAGCACACCGACGGACAGGGCTCAGGAGACCCAGTACTTC
CASTPTDRAQETQYF
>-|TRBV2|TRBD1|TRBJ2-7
TGTGCCAGCAGTGACCCAATCTCGGGACAGGGGGCTCTCGAGCAGTACTTC
CASSDPISGQGALEQYF
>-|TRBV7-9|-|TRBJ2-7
TGTGCCAGCAGCTACTACCGGGACTTCTCCTACGAGCAGTACTTC
CASSYYRDFSYEQYF
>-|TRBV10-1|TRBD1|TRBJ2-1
TGCGCCAGCACCAGGACAGGGGACTCCTACAATGAGCAGTTCTTC
CASTRTGDSYNEQFF
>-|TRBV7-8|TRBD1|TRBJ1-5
TGTGCCAGCAGAGCTGGACAGGGACGTCAGCCCCAGCATTTT
CASRAGQGRQPQHF
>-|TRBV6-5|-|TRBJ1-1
TGTGCCGCTGGGGAGGGGAACACTGAAGCTTTCTTT
CAAGEGNTEAFF
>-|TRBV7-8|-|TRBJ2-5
TGTGCCAGCAGCTTAGCCGCCCAGGGTGAGACCCAGTACTTC
CASSLAAQGETQYF
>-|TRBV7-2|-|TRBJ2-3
TGTGCCAGCAGCGGCCCTTTGAGGCTTCTCGTAACAGATACGCAGTATTTT
CASSGPLRLLVTDTQYF
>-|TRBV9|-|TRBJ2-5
TGTGCCAGCAGCGTAGGGGCGGGGGCCCAAGAGACCCAGTACTTC
CASSVGAGAQETQYF
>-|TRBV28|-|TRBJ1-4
TGTGCCAGCAGGTTTTTGGGGGAGGGTCGAGAAAAACTGTTTTTT
CASRFLGEGREKLFF
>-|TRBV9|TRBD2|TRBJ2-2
TGTGCCAGCAGCGTCACCATAGTGACTAGCGGGAGGGCCTATAATACCGGGGAGCTGTTTTTT
CASSVTIVTSGRAYNTGELFF
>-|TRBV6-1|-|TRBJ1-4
-
CASSAQLMKNCFF
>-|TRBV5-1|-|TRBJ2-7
TGCGCCAGCAGCGGCGGGACAGTGGGAGAGCAGTACTTC
CASSGGTVGEQYF
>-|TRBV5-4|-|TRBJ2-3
TGTGCCAGCAGCCCCCCCGGGGGAGCAGATACGCAGTATTTT
CASSPPGGADTQYF
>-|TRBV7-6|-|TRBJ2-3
TGTGCCAGCAGCTTAGAGTGGAGGGACTCAGATACGCAGTATTTT
CASSLEWRDSDTQYF
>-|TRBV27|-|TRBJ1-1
TGTGCCAGCAGGACAGCCCTTAACACTGAAGCTTTCTTT
CASRTALNTEAFF
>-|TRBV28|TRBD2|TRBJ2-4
TGTGCCAGCAGTTTAGGACCGTTGGGACTAGCGGGGGTAACCTTAGCCAAAAACATTCAGTACTTC
CASSLGPLGLAGVTLAKNIQYF
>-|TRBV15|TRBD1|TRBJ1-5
TGTGCCACCAGCAGAGATAGGGGACAGACACTTCGGCATTTT
CATSRDRGQTLRHF
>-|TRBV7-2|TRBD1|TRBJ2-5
TGTGCCAGCGGTGGGTGGGGACAGGGTATGAAGACCCAGTACTTC
CASGGWGQGMKTQYF
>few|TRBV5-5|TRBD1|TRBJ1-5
TGTGCCAGCAGCTTGGTAGGGACAGGCAGCCAGCCCCAGCATTTT
CASSLVGTGSQPQHF
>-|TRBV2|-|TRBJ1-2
TGTGCCAGCAGAAAGGAGGGGGAGGGTGGCTACACCTTC
CASRKEGEGGYTF
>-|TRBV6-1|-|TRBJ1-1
TGTGCCAGCGGACTCTTGAACACTGAAGCTTTCTTT
CASGLLNTEAFF
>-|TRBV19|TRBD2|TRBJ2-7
TGTGCCAGTAGTACCGTAACTACTAGCGTTAATCCCTACGAGCAGTACTTC
CASSTVTTSVNPYEQYF
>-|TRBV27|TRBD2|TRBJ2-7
TGTGCCAGCAGGCCCCGACACCCTCTAGCGGGAGGGGTTTACTACGAGCAGTACTTC
CASRPRHPLAGGVYYEQYF
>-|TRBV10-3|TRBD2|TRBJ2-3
TGTGCCATCAGTGAGTCGGGGACTAGCGGGAGGTCCCTAGCAGATACGCAGTATTTT
CAISESGTSGRSLADTQYF
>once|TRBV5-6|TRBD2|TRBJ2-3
TGTGCCAGCAGCTTGTGGATAGCGGGAGGCATGACGACAGATACGCAGTATTTT
CASSLWIAGGMTTDTQYF
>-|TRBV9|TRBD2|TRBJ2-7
TGTGCCAGCAGCGTAGCCGGGGCGCGGGAGAGCGAGCAGTACTTC
CASSVAGARESEQYF
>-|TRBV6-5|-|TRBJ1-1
TGTGCCAGCAGCAGTGGGCTGACTGAAGCTTTCTTT
CASSSGLTEAFF
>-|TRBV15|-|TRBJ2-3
TGTGCCACCAGCAGAGTGGGGGGAGATACGCAGTATTTT
CATSRVGGDTQYF
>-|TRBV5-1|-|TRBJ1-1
TGCGCCAGCAGCTCACCGGGACTCCCTAACACTGAAGCTTTCTTT
CASSSPGLPNTEAFF
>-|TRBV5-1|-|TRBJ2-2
TGCGCCAGCAGCTTGGCCAGAACAGGGCCCCTGAACACCGGGGAGCTGTTTTTT
CASSLARTGPLNTGELFF
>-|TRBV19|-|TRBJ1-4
TGTGCCAGTAGTGCCCAGACACCGCTTGAAAAACTGTTTTTT
CASSAQTPLEKLFF
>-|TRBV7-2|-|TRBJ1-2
TGTGCCAGCAGCTTAGTGCGGTCTTCCTATGGCTACACCTTC
CASSLVRSSYGYTF
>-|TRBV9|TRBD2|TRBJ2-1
TGTGCCAGCAGCGTTAGAGCGGGAGGTACCTACAATGAGCAGTTCTTC
CASSVRAGGTYNEQFF
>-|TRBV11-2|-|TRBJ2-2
TGTGCCAGCAGCCCCGTTGCTAGCGTCGTCGGGGAGCTGTTTTTT
CASSPVASVVGELFF
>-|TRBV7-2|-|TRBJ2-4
TGTGCCAGCAGCTCCCGACAGAACAAAAACATTCAGTACTTC
CASSSRQNKNIQYF
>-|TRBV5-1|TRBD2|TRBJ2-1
TGCGCCAGCAGGCTTCTAGCGGGGGAGGGCAATGAGCAGTTCTTC
CASRLLAGEGNEQFF
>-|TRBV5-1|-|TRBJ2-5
TGCGCCAGCAGCTTGGACTTGAGTGGAGAGACCCAGTACTTC
CASSLDLSGETQYF
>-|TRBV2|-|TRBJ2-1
TGTGCCAGCAGTCCAGGGGGGAACTCCTACAATGAGCAGTTCTTC
CASSPGGNSYNEQFF
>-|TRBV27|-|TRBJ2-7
TGTGCCAGCAGTCCTACAAGGGGAGAGCAGTACTTC
CASSPTRGEQYF
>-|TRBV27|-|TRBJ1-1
TGTGCCAGCAGTCCGGGACACATGAACACTGAAGCTTTCTTT
CASSPGHMNTEAFF
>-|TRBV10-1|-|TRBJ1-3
TGTGCCAGCAGTCCACGTCGAGTCTCTGGAAACACCATATATTTT
CASSPRRVSGNTIYF
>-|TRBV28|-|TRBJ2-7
TGTGCCAGCAGTCCCCCCGGGAGCTCCTACGAGCAGTACTTC
CASSPPGSSYEQYF
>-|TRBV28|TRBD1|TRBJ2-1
TGTGCCAGCAGTTTGTCTGGACAGGGAGAGCAGTTCTTC
CASSLSGQGEQFF
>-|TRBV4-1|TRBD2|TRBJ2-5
TGCGCCAGCAGCCAATTGGCGCTAGCGGGGGAGACCCAGTACTTC
CASSQLALAGETQYF
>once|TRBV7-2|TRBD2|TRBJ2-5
TGTGCCAGCAGCTACCAGGGAGGGCAAGAGACCCAGTACTTC
CASSYQGGQETQYF
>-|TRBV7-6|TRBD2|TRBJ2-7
TGTGCCAGCAGCCTAGCGGGAGGTACCTACGAGCAGTACTTC
CASSLAGGTYEQYF
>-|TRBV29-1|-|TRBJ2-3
TGCAGCGCCGATAGCGGCACAGATACGCAGTATTTT
CSADSGTDTQYF
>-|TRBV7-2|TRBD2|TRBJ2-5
TGTGCCAGCAGCGGTGTAGCGGGGGGGCTTGAGACCCAGTACTTC
CASSGVAGGLETQYF